This T cell receptor (beta chain) was found in a study of cytomegalovirus exposure and HLA in healthy donors (dated by TCRdb to the late 2010s). For the study in its entirety: According to an earlier analysis of a few hundred of the donors, 150 million to 200 million T cells yielded over 100 million unique TCR beta sequences and around 280 Gb of sequence data. About 300 gigabases of sequencing data and roughly 81 million unique TCR sequences made up an early release that covered 640 HLA-typed donors. The genetic ancestry cluster associated with self-reported Caucasian donors included 70% to 85% of the 300 to 400 genotyped donors. The study aimed to test whether signatures of past pathogen exposure could be identified by cataloging public T cell receptors. The study used immunosequencing to profile the T cell repertoires of about 670 subjects and linked those repertoires to cytomegalovirus serostatus. In addition to the first cohort of roughly 700 subjects, a separate validation cohort of some 120 different subjects was used. To predict cytomegalovirus infection status, the study brought together high-throughput TCR immunosequencing, statistical association of individual TCRs with disease status, and machine learning. A later analysis re-analyzed previously published TCR beta repertoires from 550 to 700 donors and added high-resolution HLA genotyping to study TCR occurrence patterns. In the later analysis, no new phenotypic data were used to find candidate immune exposures; instead, reliance was placed on TCR beta sequences and their occurrence across donors. To decide whether each TCR beta V gene segment behaved as functional or pseudogenic, an earlier analysis of fewer than 750 of the donors relied on high-throughput TCR beta sequencing. Donor age, sex, ethnicity and CMV serostatus were compiled together with the repertoire data. A later genetic analysis took genome-wide SNP genotypes for 398 of the 666 donors and used that subset as a discovery cohort. All discovery cohort repertoires had been generated using a single sequencing platform. HLA typing included class I and class II loci at four-digit resolution. Typing coverage differed by locus: A, B, C, DRB1 and DQB1 were typed in roughly 620-630 donors, DQA1 in 500 to 550, DPA1 in approximately 610, and DPB1 in roughly 450. Because of strong linkage in the cohort, roughly five DR-DQ haplotypes were treated as single units for association and clustering. On average, 235,054 unique TCR beta nucleotide sequences were sequenced per donor among 398 genotyped donors of the cohort, with about 17% of those sequences being non-productive. Paper-wide results and their limitations: The classifier was reported to diagnose cytomegalovirus status with high specificity and sensitivity in both the original cohort and the validation cohort. It was suggested by the authors that the approach could potentially be generalized to other disease states and immunological phenotypes. Some 15 rarely observed V segments, including chromosome 9 orphons, were excluded from the earlier analysis of just under 600 of the donors because counts were too low. In vitro tests confirmed that three of the cytomegalovirus-associated TCR beta chains recognize cytomegalovirus antigens. Only TCR beta chains were sequenced in this cohort, and the absence of alpha or paired-chain data limited detectable features. Because some donors lacked HLA typing at each locus, the association tests relied only on the typed subset. According to a later genetic analysis, donors in an Asian-associated ancestry cluster had fewer N-insertions in productive TCRs than the approximately 700-donor mean. A cluster of highly shared sequence variants was judged likely to represent a technical artifact of the sequencing pipeline. Sequencing depth was assumed to be roughly uniform across donors in the presence/absence analyses, though that assumption may not hold. In a later analysis, TCR association rates were found to vary across HLA loci, with the most associated TCRs seen for DRB1 alleles and the fewest for HLA-C alleles. In an earlier analysis of about 540 of the donors, most TCR beta V segments were observed in productive rearrangements about 87% or about 30% of the time, broadly matching IMGT annotations. The 87-base-pair reads could not distinguish some IMGT-functional V segments, including TRBV6-2 and TRBV6-3, so those segments were excluded. A later genetic analysis associated a missense DCLRE1C variant with V-gene and J-gene trimming of TCR beta chains, and an independent cohort replicated the association. A later analysis found that HLA-associated TCR beta chains were more clonally expanded and had lower generation probabilities than equally common non-associated chains. In a later analysis, about 17,000 TCR beta sequences were associated with specific HLA alleles at a false discovery rate of 0.05. Most TCR sequences were seen in very few donors, while some public TCRs were found in many individuals. The study gave a list of some 150 TCR beta chains associated with cytomegalovirus. Correlated functional status among segregating V segments might reflect linkage disequilibrium, but an unknown experimental factor could not be ruled out. A later analysis reported that several top co-occurrence clusters appeared linked to parvovirus B19, influenza, CMV and Epstein-Barr virus. Immune exposure information for the cohort was limited to CMV serostatus. Most CMV-associated TCR beta chains appeared to be HLA-restricted in a later analysis, and the HLA associations seemed to be driven largely by CMV exposure. A further reported finding was that TCR beta sequences accurately predicted the HLA-A and HLA-B alleles for most subjects in the first cohort. When HLA alleles, especially DR and DQ, strongly co-occurred, TCR associations were difficult to assign to individual alleles.

The cohort was made up of 666 healthy bone marrow donors. At the time of sampling, every cohort member was nominally healthy, though immune exposures that went unrecorded were likely present. The donor was CMV seropositive and was included in the group of 250 to 300 seropositive cohort members. A peripheral blood sample was provided by each donor, and peripheral blood mononuclear cells were used for TCR beta sequencing. The Qiagen DNeasy Blood Extraction Kit was used to extract genomic DNA from the blood cell samples. The library came from the immunoSEQ multiplex PCR assay. A mixture of 60 forward primers for TCR Vbeta segments and 13 reverse primers for TCR Jbeta segments was used in the multiplex PCR. Amplification of the CDR3 region of rearranged TCR beta genes was performed with a multiplex PCR assay on genomic DNA. The amplified TCR beta libraries were sequenced on the Illumina HiSeq System as 87-base-pair reads. The paper's processing steps were these. Across the 700 or so repertoires, a later analysis counted roughly 84 million unique TCR beta chains, roughly 11 million of which were shared by at least two donors. Raw reads were error-corrected and collapsed into unique sequences by a nearest-neighbor algorithm in which closely related sequences were merged to remove PCR and sequencing errors. V, D and J gene segments were assigned by aligning CDR3 sequences to IMGT reference sequences. Each retained sequence needed at least a six-nucleotide match to both a V gene segment and a J gene segment. Rearrangements were called productive when the CDR3 lacked stop codons and stayed in frame with V and J; all others were non-productive. Following IMGT convention, CDR3 was defined as the stretch from the second conserved V-encoded cysteine to the conserved J-encoded phenylalanine. In an earlier analysis of just under 600 of the donors, sequences lacking an unambiguous match to a single V gene segment were excluded. An earlier analysis of 500 to 600 of the donors classified V segments as functional when productive rearrangements were above 56.7% and as segregating when the standard deviation between donors was above 5%. A statistical classification framework was developed to diagnose cytomegalovirus status using the catalog of TCR beta chain sequences. In a later analysis, V and J genes were assigned by comparing TCR nucleotide sequences against IMGT/GENE-DB human TR gene sequences. In a later analysis, CDR3 sequences and most-parsimonious VDJ recombination scenarios were assigned using the TCRdist pipeline. In a later analysis, every TCR beta chain was defined by the combination of its CDR3 amino acid sequence and its V-gene family, and reads without a unique V-gene family were dropped. As a way to deal with suspected cross-contamination and a sequencing artifact, a later analysis dropped nearly 600 nucleotide sequences that were highly shared and had low generation probability. In a later analysis, a clonal expansion index for each public chain was calculated from normalized within-repertoire ranks of inferred template counts. Generation probabilities in a later analysis came from a VDJ recombination model fitted to out-of-frame rearrangements, and those results were checked against IGoR. In a later analysis, TCR-TCR, TCR-HLA and TCR-CMV co-occurrence was scored with hypergeometric tests, and a repertoire-size bias correction was applied to TCR pairs. A later analysis estimated false discovery rates by permuting HLA or CMV assignments 20 times. In a later analysis, co-occurring TCRs were grouped using DBSCAN, with TCRdist sequence similarity added in when clustering inside HLA-allele-positive subsets. Repertoires with fewer than 30,000 or more than 120,000 public chains, plus five repertoires with anomalous nucleotide sharing, were excluded from co-occurrence clustering. TCRdb carries this immuneACCESS record with in-frame sequences only. Its versions omit some clonotypes, under half of them owing to an unresolved V gene in the studies checked, with the rest unexplained. The DNA gave D and trimming, while V, J and clone size come from that table. A total of 150,000 to 200,000 clones appear in this sample, around 81% of them only once. Around 1.9% of the sample lies in the top ten.

This clone has a single count. Its antigen is currently not known. The record has no base qualities; no much larger clone is one base away. V trim: 5 bases; J trim: 4 bases; unmatched bases: 0. CDR1 and CDR2, looked up from the germline V gene, are MNHEY and SVGAGI. From the cysteine up to the phenylalanine, the CDR3 has a length of 14 residues. Of the read, only the CDR3 DNA is kept; its 42 bases are in frame from base 1. This TCR derives from a woman between 18 and 29 years old in good health and CMV-seropositive. The V and J segments used are TRBV6-5 and TRBJ2-2, with 11 junctional bases fitting TRBD2. The sample taken for sequencing was PBMCs. The CDR3 protein: CASSGLAGTGELFF. The DNA reads as follows: TGTGCCAGCAGTGGACTAGCGGGCACCGGGGAGCTGTTTTTT.